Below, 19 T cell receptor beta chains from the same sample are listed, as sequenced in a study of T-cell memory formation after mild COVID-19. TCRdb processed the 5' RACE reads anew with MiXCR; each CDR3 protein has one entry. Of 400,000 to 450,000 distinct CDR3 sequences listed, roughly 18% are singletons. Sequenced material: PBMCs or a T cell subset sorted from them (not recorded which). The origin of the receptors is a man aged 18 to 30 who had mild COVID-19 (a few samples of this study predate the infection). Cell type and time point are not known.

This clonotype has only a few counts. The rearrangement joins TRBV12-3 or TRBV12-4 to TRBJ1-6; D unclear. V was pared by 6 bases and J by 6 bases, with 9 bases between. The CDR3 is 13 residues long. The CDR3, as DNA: TGTGCCAGCAGCAAGGACGGTAATTCACCCCTCCACTTT. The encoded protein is CASSKDGNSPLHF.

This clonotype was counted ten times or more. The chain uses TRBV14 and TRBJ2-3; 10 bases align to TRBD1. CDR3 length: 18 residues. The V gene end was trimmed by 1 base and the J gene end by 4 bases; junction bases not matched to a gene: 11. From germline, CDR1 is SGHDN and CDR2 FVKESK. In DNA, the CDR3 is TGTGCCAGCAGCCAAGTTGGCCTCCGGGACAGGGGCGCAGATACGCAGTATTTT. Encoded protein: CASSQVGLRDRGADTQYF.

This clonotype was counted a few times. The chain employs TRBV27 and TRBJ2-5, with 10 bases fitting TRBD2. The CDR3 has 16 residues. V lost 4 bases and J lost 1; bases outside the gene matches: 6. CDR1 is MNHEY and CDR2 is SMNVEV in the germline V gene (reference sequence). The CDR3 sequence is CASSYGSSGGQETQYF. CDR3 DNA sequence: TGTGCCAGCAGTTATGGGTCTAGCGGGGGCCAAGAGACCCAGTACTTC.

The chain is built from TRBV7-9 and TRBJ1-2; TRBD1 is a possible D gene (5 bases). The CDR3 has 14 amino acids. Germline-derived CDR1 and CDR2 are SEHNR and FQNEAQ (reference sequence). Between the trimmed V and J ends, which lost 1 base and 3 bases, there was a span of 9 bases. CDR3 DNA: TGTGCCAGCAGCTTAGAAAGCAGGGACTATGGCTACACCTTC. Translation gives CASSLESRDYGYTF.

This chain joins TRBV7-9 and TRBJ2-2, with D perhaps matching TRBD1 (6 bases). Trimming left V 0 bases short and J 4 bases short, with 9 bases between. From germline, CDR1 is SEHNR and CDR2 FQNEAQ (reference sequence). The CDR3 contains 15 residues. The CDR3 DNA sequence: TGTGCCAGCAGCTTAGCTTCACAGGGCACCGGGGAGCTGTTTTTT. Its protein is CASSLASQGTGELFF.

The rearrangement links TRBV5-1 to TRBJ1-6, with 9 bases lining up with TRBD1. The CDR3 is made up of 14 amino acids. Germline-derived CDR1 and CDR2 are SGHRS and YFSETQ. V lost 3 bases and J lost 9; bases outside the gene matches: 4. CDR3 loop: CASSSGTGPSPLHF. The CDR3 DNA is TGCGCCAGCAGCTCCGGGACAGGGCCTTCACCCCTCCACTTT.

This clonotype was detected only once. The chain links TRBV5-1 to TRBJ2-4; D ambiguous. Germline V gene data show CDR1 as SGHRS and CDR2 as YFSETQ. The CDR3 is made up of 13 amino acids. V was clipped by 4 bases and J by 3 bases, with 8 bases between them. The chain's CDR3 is CASSQDVKNIQYF. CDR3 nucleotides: TGCGCCAGCAGCCAGGACGTCAAAAACATTCAGTACTTC.

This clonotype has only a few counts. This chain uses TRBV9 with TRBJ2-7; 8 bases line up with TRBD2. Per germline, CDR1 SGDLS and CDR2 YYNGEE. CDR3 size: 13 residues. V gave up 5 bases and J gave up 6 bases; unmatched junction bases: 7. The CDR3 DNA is TGTGCCAGCAGTCGGGGGGGCCAGGGCGAGCAGTACTTC. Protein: CASSRGGQGEQYF.

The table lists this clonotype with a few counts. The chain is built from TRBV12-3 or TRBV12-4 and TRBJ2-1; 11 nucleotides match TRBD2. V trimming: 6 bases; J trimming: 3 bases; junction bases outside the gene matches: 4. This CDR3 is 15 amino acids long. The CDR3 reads CASREGLADYNEQFF. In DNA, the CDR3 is TGTGCCAGCAGGGAGGGACTAGCGGACTACAATGAGCAGTTCTTC.

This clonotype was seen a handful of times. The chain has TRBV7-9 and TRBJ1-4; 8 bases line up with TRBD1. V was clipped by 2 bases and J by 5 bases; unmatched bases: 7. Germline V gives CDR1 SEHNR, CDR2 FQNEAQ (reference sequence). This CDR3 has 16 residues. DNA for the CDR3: TGTGCCAGCAGCTTAATGACAGGGGCCCCAAATGAAAAACTGTTTTTT. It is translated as CASSLMTGAPNEKLFF.

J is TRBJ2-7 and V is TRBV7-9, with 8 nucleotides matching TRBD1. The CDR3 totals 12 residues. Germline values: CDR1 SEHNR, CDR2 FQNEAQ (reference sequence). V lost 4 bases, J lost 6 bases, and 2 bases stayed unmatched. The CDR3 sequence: CASSYGQGEQYV. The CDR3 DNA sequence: TGTGCCAGCAGCTACGGACAGGGCGAGCAGTACGTC.

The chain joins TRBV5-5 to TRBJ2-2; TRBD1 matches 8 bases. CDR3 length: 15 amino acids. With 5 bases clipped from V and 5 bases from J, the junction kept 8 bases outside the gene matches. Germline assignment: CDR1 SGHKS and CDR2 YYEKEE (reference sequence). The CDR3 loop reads CASRGWTGRTGELFF. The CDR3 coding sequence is TGTGCCAGCAGGGGATGGACAGGGAGGACCGGGGAGCTGTTTTTT.

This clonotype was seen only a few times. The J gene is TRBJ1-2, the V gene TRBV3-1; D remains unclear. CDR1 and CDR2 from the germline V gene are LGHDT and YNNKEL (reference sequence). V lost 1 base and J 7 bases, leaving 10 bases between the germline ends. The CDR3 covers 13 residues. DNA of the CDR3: TGTGCCAGCAGCCAAGTGAGGGTTGGTGGCTACACCTTC. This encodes CASSQVRVGGYTF. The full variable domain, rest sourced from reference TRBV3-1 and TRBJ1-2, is DTAVSQTPKYLVTQMGNDKSIKCEQNLGHDTMYWYKQDSKKFLKIMFSYNNKELIINETVPNRFSPKSPDKAHLNLHINSLELGDSAVYFCASSQVRVGGYTFGSGTRLTVV.

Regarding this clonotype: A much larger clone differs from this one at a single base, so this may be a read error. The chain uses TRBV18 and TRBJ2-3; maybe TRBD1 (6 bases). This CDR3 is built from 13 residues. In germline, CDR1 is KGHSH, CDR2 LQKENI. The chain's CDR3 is CDSSPGAGDTQYF. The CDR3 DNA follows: TGTGACAGCTCACCAGGGGCGGGAGATACGCAGTATTTT.

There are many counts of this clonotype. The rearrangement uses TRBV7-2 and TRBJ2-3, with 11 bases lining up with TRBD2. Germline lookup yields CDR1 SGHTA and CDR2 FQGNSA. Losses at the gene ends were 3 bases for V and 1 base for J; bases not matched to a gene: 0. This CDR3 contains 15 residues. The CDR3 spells CASSFSGGGTDTQYF. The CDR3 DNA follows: TGTGCCAGCAGCTTTAGCGGGGGGGGCACAGATACGCAGTATTTT.

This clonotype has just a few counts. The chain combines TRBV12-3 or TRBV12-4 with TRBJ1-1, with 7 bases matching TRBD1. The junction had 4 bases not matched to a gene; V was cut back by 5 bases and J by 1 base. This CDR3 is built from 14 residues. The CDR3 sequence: CASSLDRENTEAFF. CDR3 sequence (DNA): TGTGCCAGCAGTCTTGACAGGGAGAACACTGAAGCTTTCTTT.

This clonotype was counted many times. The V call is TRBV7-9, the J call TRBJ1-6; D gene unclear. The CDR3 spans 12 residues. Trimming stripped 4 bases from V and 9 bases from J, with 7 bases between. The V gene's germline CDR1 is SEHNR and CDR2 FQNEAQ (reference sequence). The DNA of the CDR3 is TGTGCCAGCAGCTACATGCCTTCACCCCTCCACTTT. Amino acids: CASSYMPSPLHF.

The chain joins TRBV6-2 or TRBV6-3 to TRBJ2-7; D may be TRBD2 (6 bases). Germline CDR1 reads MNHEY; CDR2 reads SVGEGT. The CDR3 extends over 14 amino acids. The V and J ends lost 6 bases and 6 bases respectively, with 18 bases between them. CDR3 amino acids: CASSQRVSTPEQYF. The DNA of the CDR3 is TGTGCCAGCAGCCAGCGGGTCTCAACCCCCGAGCAGTACTTC.

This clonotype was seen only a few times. CDR3: CASSYGQSNQPQHF. In DNA form, the CDR3 reads TGTGCCAGCAGTTACGGACAGAGCAATCAGCCCCAGCATTTT. V and J are TRBV6-2 or TRBV6-3 and TRBJ1-5; a possible D gene is TRBD1 (6 bases). Trimming pared 2 bases from V and 1 base from J, leaving 6 bases between. The CDR3 spans 14 residues. CDR1 is MNHEY, CDR2 SVGEGT, per germline.